This T cell receptor beta chain was profiled in a study of blood T cell repertoires in COVID-19. The wider study: Material from acute and convalescent COVID-19 was sourced from the United States, Italy and Spain. PBMCs, B-cell-depleted T cells, or T cells provided the cDNA or gDNA that made up the material.

In the authors' workflow: Estimation of nucleated cell counts was performed using reference gene primer amplification. Assay used: immunoSEQ multiplex PCR; TCRdb lists only in-frame clones, some missing. V and J calls plus clone size are reproduced from that table; the DNA served to infer D and trimming. The profile shows some 340,000 clones, 85% of them singletons. The V gene lost 5 bases and the J gene lost 4 bases, with 11 bases spanning the gap. The CDR3 loop spans 14 amino acids. Germline CDR1 and CDR2: MDHEN and SYDVKM. The rearrangement uses TRBV28 and TRBJ1-4; D not resolved. Sequencing was carried out using peripheral blood. The sequence derives from a woman younger than 30 with acute or convalescent COVID-19. The CDR3 region is CASSPYSYNEKLFF. CDR3 DNA sequence: TGTGCCAGCAGTCCGTATTCTTATAATGAAAAACTGTTTTTT. Using reference TRBV28 and TRBJ1-4 for the parts outside the CDR3, the full variable domain is DVKVTQSSRYLVKRTGEKVFLECVQDMDHENMFWYRQDPGLGLRLIYFSYDVKMKEKGDIPEGYSVSREKKERFSLILESASTNQTSMYLCASSPYSYNEKLFFGSGTQLSVL.